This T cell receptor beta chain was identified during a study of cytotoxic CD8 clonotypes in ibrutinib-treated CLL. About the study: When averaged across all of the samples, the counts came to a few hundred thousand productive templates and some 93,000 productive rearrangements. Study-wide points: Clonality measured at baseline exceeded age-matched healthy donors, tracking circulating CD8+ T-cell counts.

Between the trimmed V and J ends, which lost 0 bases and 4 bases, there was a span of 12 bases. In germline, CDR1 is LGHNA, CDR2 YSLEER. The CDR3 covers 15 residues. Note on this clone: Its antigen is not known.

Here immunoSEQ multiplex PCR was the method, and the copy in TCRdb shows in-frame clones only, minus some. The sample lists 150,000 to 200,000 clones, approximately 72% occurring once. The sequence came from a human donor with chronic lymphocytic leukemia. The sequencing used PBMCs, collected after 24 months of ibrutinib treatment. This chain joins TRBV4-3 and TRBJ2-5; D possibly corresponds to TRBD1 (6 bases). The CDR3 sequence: CASSQDYGTRETQYF. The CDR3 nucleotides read TGCGCCAGCAGCCAAGATTATGGGACACGAGAGACCCAGTACTTC.